This entry concerns a single TCR beta chain. What this receptor recognizes is not known. One end of the junction varies from germline; a read error may be responsible. Other DNA sequences of this sample code for an identical CDR3. The germline V gene (reference sequence) specifies LNHDA as CDR1 and SQIVND as CDR2. Measured from the cysteine to the phenylalanine, the CDR3 is 14 residues long. Only CDR3 DNA remains: 42 bases, in frame from the first base. Library preparation was by the immunoSEQ multiplex PCR assay. For the multiplex PCR, a mixture combining 60 forward primers for TCR Vbeta segments and 13 reverse primers for TCR Jbeta segments was used. The CDR3 region of rearranged TCR beta genes was amplified from genomic DNA by a multiplex PCR assay. The amplified TCR beta libraries were sequenced on the Illumina HiSeq System as 87-base-pair reads. The authors processed their data as follows. In a later analysis, some 80 million unique TCR beta chains were counted across the approximately 620 repertoires, and roughly 11 million of these chains were shared by at least two donors. A nearest-neighbor algorithm error-corrected the raw reads and collapsed the reads into unique sequences, merging closely related sequences to remove PCR and sequencing errors. V, D and J gene segments were assigned by aligning CDR3 sequences to IMGT reference sequences. For a sequence to be retained, a match of at least six nucleotides to both a V gene segment and a J gene segment was required. Rearrangements were classified as productive when the CDR3 lacked stop codons and remained in frame with V and J, and all other rearrangements were classified as non-productive. CDR3 was defined by IMGT convention, running from the second conserved V-encoded cysteine to the conserved J-encoded phenylalanine. In an earlier analysis of 500 to 650 of the donors, sequences lacking an unambiguous match to a single V gene segment were excluded. An earlier analysis of fewer than 750 of the donors classified V segments as functional when productive rearrangements were above 56.7% and as segregating when the standard deviation between donors was above 5%. A statistical classification framework was developed to diagnose cytomegalovirus status using the catalog of TCR beta chain sequences. V and J gene assignment, in a later analysis, came from comparing TCR nucleotide sequences with IMGT/GENE-DB human TR gene sequences. The TCRdist pipeline was used in a later analysis to assign CDR3 sequences and most-parsimonious VDJ recombination scenarios. In a later analysis, each TCR beta chain was defined by its CDR3 amino acid sequence together with its V-gene family, and reads lacking a unique V-gene family were excluded. As a way to deal with suspected cross-contamination and a sequencing artifact, a later analysis dropped approximately 590 nucleotide sequences that were highly shared and had low generation probability. A later analysis calculated a clonal expansion index for each public chain from normalized within-repertoire ranks of inferred template counts. In a later analysis, generation probabilities were computed using a VDJ recombination model fitted to out-of-frame rearrangements, and the results were checked against IGoR. A later analysis scored TCR-TCR, TCR-HLA and TCR-CMV co-occurrence with hypergeometric tests, applying a repertoire-size bias correction to TCR pairs. False discovery rates were estimated in a later analysis by permuting HLA or CMV assignments 20 times. A later analysis grouped co-occurring TCRs with DBSCAN, adding TCRdist sequence similarity when clustering within HLA-allele-positive subsets. Repertoires with fewer than 30,000 or more than 120,000 public chains were left out of co-occurrence clustering, as were several repertoires with anomalous nucleotide sharing. TCRdb obtained this table from immuneACCESS and retained in-frame rearrangements with V and J assigned. These tables miss some clones; where compared with another copy, unresolved V genes account for less than half of the shortfall, and the remainder is unexplained. That table is the source of V, J and clone size, and D and trimming were worked out from the DNA. The sample table holds around 160,000 clones, of which more than 65% were seen once. The top ten hold roughly 9.3% of the sample.

This sample was included in a study of cytomegalovirus exposure and HLA in healthy donors (dated by TCRdb to 2016 to 2017). Broadly, across the study: An earlier analysis of roughly 630 of the donors reported 250 to 350 Gb of sequence data and some 120 million unique TCR beta sequences from about 200 million T cells. An early release that covered more than 550 HLA-typed donors contained about 290 gigabases of sequencing data and 75 million to 100 million unique TCR sequences. Of the 350 to 450 genotyped donors, less than 85% were placed in the genetic ancestry cluster associated with self-reported Caucasian donors. The study was designed to test whether signatures of past pathogen exposure could be identified by cataloging public T cell receptors. The study used immunosequencing to profile the T cell repertoires of approximately 630 subjects and linked those repertoires to cytomegalovirus serostatus. Besides the first cohort of roughly 660 subjects, a separate validation cohort made up of 120 or so different subjects was used. The study combined high-throughput TCR immunosequencing, statistical association of individual TCRs with disease status, and machine learning to predict cytomegalovirus infection status. A later analysis re-analyzed previously published TCR beta repertoires from 660 or so donors and added high-resolution HLA genotyping to study TCR occurrence patterns. The later analysis used no new phenotypic data to find candidate immune exposures, relying instead on TCR beta sequences and their occurrence across donors. In an earlier analysis of 500 to 650 of the donors, high-throughput TCR beta sequencing was used to judge whether each TCR beta V gene segment behaved as functional or pseudogenic. Donor age, sex, ethnicity and CMV serostatus were compiled together with the repertoire data. In a later genetic analysis, genome-wide SNP genotypes for about 65% of the roughly 700 donors were used, and that subset was treated as a discovery cohort. All discovery cohort repertoires had been generated on a single sequencing platform. HLA typing covered class I and class II loci at four-digit resolution. The number of typed donors differed by locus: roughly 629-630 for A, B, C, DRB1 and DQB1; approximately 520 for DQA1; approximately 610 for DPA1; and about 450 for DPB1. About five DR-DQ haplotypes were treated as single units for association and clustering because of strong linkage in the cohort. Among some 400 genotyped donors of the cohort, an average of approximately 200,000 unique TCR beta nucleotide sequences was sequenced per donor, of which about 19% were non-productive. Broader findings and caveats from the paper: A later genetic analysis reported fewer N-insertions in productive TCRs among donors in an Asian-associated ancestry cluster than the roughly 700-donor mean. Linkage disequilibrium might explain the correlated functional status among segregating V segments, but an unknown experimental factor could not be excluded. Broadly in line with IMGT annotations, most TCR beta V segments showed up in productive rearrangements about 87% or about 30% of the time in an earlier analysis of several hundred of the donors. A total of 150 or so TCR beta chains were listed by the study as associated with cytomegalovirus. The cohort was sequenced for TCR beta chains only, and without alpha or paired-chain data the features that could be detected were limited. In a later analysis, HLA-associated TCR beta chains were found to be more clonally expanded and to have lower generation probabilities than equally common non-associated chains. A later analysis associated 17,000 or so TCR beta sequences with specific HLA alleles at a false discovery rate of 0.05. Some IMGT-functional V segments, including TRBV6-2 and TRBV6-3, could not be distinguished by the 87-base-pair reads and were therefore excluded. When HLA alleles, especially DR and DQ, strongly co-occurred, TCR associations were difficult to assign to individual alleles. Most TCR sequences were seen in very few donors, while some public TCRs were found in many individuals. In a later analysis, several top co-occurrence clusters were reported to appear linked to parvovirus B19, influenza, CMV and Epstein-Barr virus. The earlier analysis of approximately 590 of the donors excluded 15 to 20 rarely observed V segments, including chromosome 9 orphons, because counts were too low. The authors suggested that the approach could potentially be generalized to other disease states and immunological phenotypes. Most CMV-associated TCR beta chains appeared to be HLA-restricted in a later analysis, and the HLA associations seemed to be driven largely by CMV exposure. For the cohort, immune exposure information was limited to CMV serostatus. In a later analysis, the rate of TCR association differed among HLA loci, with DRB1 alleles having the most associated TCRs and HLA-C alleles having the fewest. A cluster of highly shared sequence variants was judged likely to represent a technical artifact of the sequencing pipeline. A further reported finding was that TCR beta sequences accurately predicted the HLA-A and HLA-B alleles for most subjects in the first cohort. Cytomegalovirus status was reported to be diagnosed by the classifier with high specificity and sensitivity in both the original and validation cohorts. Because HLA typing was missing for some donors at each locus, association tests included only the typed subset. A later genetic analysis associated a missense DCLRE1C variant with V-gene and J-gene trimming of TCR beta chains, and an independent cohort replicated the association. Sequencing depth was assumed to be roughly uniform across donors in the presence/absence analyses, though that assumption may not hold. In vitro tests confirmed that a few of the cytomegalovirus-associated TCR beta chains recognize cytomegalovirus antigens.

The cohort consisted of some 670 healthy bone marrow donors. At the time of sampling, all cohort members were nominally healthy, though unrecorded immune exposures were likely present. The donor tested CMV seropositive, placing the donor among the approximately 290 seropositive members of the cohort. A peripheral blood sample was collected from each donor, and TCR beta sequencing was performed on peripheral blood mononuclear cells. The Qiagen DNeasy Blood Extraction Kit was used to extract genomic DNA from the blood cell samples. The clonotype comes from a man aged 18 to 29 in good health and CMV-seropositive. Material for sequencing was PBMCs. The chain links TRBV19 with TRBJ1-5; TRBD1 might be the D gene, on 5 matching bases. The sequence in DNA is TGTGCCACGAGCAACGACAGACACAATCAGCCCCAACATTTT. This codes for CATSNDRHNQPQHF.